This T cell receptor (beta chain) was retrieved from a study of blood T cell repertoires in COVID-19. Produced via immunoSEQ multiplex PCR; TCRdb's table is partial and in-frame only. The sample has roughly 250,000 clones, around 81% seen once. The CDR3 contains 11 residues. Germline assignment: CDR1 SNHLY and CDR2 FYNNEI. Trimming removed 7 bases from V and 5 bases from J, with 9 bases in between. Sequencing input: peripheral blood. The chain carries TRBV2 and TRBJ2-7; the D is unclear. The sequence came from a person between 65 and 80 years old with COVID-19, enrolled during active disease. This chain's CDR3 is CASNVRDEQYF. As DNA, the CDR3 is TGTGCCAGCAACGTCCGAGACGAGCAGTACTTC.